This TCR beta chain was recorded in a study of graft-versus-host responses after intestinal transplantation. Notes on the study in general: High graft-versus-host to host-versus-graft T cell clonal ratios marked allografts of patients with graft-donor macrochimerism. HvG clone declines early post-transplant were associated with peak circulating GvH levels. The recipient marrow held GvH clones, and some of them showed up first in ileum or blood.

Sequencing used immunoSEQ multiplex PCR; TCRdb keeps in-frame clones, though not all of them. The profile covers approximately 20,000 clones, with 86% appearing a single time and roughly 50% taken by the ten largest. V shed 3 bases and J 1 base; nucleotides not matched to a gene: 3. The CDR3 has 14 amino acids. From germline, CDR1 is SGHKS and CDR2 YYEKEE (reference sequence). Bone marrow taken after transplant came from the posterior iliac crest or from another site that was chosen by the physician. About this clone itself: Its antigen is still unknown.

This receptor was identified in a human patient who received an intestinal transplant, so some T cells may come from the graft donor. Sequencing was performed on bone marrow, taken approximately 120 days after transplant. The chain has TRBV5-5 and TRBJ2-7, with 8 bases fitting TRBD1. In DNA, the CDR3 is TGTGCCAGCAGCTCACAGGGGGGATCCTACGAGCAGTACTTC. Translation: CASSSQGGSYEQYF.